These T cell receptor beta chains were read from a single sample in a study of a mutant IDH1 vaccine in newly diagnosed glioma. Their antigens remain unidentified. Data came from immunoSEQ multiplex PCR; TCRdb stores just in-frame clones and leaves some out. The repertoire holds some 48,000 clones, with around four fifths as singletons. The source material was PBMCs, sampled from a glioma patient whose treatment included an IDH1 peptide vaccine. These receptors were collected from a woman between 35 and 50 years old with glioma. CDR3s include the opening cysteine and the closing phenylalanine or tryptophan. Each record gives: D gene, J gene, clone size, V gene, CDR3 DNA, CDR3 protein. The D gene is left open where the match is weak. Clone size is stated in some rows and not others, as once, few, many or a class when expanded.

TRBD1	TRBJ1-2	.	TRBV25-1	TGTGCCAGCAGTGCCCGGGACAGTTTGGGCTATGGCTACACCTTC	CASSARDSLGYGYTF
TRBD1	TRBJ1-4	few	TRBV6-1	TGTGCCAGCATGACAGGGGATGCAACTAATGAAAAACTGTTTTTT	CASMTGDATNEKLFF
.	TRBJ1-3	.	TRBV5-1	TGCGCCAGCAGCTTTGGGCAAGATGACACCATATATTTT	CASSFGQDDTIYF
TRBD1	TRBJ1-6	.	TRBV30	TGTGCCTGGAGTCGGACAGGGCCCAGGGTGGATTCACCCCTCCACTTT	CAWSRTGPRVDSPLHF
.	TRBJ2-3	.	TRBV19	TGTGCCAGTAGTATAGGACAGTATGGAGATACGCAGTATTTT	CASSIGQYGDTQYF
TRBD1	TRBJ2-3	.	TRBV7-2	TGTGCCAGCAGCTTGGTCAGGGGGCCTGATACGCAGTATTTT	CASSLVRGPDTQYF
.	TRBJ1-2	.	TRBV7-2	TGTGCCAGCAGACAGTCCTTAGAGGGCTACACCTTC	CASRQSLEGYTF
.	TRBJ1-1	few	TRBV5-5	TGTGCCAGCAGCTTGGATCCGATAAACACTGAAGCTTTCTTT	CASSLDPINTEAFF
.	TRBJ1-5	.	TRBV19	TGTGCCAGTAGTAGGGCGGTGGGACAGCCCCAGCATTTT	CASSRAVGQPQHF
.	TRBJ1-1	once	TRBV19	TGTGCCAGTAGTATTCTAGGAGGGTTTGAAACTGAAGCTTTCTTT	CASSILGGFETEAFF
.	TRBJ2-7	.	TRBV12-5	TGTGCTAGTGGTCCCCTCGGGGCAGGGATGGGCCACGAGCAGTACTTC	CASGPLGAGMGHEQYF
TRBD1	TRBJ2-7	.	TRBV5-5	TGTGCCAGCAGCCTACGACAGGGGGTATACGAGCAGTACTTC	CASSLRQGVYEQYF
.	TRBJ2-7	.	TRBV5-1	TGCGCCAGCAGCTTGTCAGGAGGACTGGCCCACGAGCAGTACTTC	CASSLSGGLAHEQYF
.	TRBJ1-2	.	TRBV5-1	TGCGCCAGCAGCTTGGGGGGGGAGAGCTACACCTTC	CASSLGGESYTF
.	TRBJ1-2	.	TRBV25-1	TGTGCCAGCAGTGGGACGAGGGATGGCTACACCTTC	CASSGTRDGYTF
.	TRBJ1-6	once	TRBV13	TGTGCCAGCAGCCATGGGGGAGAAGGTTCACCCCTCCACTTT	CASSHGGEGSPLHF
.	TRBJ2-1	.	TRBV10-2	TGCGCCAGCATTCTAGGGAATGAGCAGTTCTTC	CASILGNEQFF
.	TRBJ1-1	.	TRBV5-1	TGCGCCAGCAGCTTTGAAGGGAGGGACACTGAAGCTTTCTTT	CASSFEGRDTEAFF
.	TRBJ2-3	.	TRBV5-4	TGTGCCAGCAGTCTGGCCCAGCGGGTTTCTAGCACAGATACGCAGTATTTT	CASSLAQRVSSTDTQYF
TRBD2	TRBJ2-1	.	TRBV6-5	TGTGCCAGCAGGCACACTAGCGGGGGACACAATGAGCAGTTCTTC	CASRHTSGGHNEQFF
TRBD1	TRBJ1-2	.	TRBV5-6	TGTGCCAGCACCCCGGGCACAGGGGAGGGCTATGGCTACACCTTC	CASTPGTGEGYGYTF
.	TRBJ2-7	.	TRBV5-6	TGTGCCAGCAGCTCGTGGGGGCTCCGAGGCGAGCAGTACTTC	CASSSWGLRGEQYF
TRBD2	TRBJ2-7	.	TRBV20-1	TGCAGTGCCTGGGGGGGCTACGAGCAGTACTTC	CSAWGGYEQYF
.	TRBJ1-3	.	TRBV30	TGTGCCTGGAGCCGAGTCGAGCCTGGAAACACCATATATTTT	CAWSRVEPGNTIYF
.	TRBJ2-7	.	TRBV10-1	TGCGCCAGCAGTGCTACAGGCGACGAGCAGTACTTC	CASSATGDEQYF
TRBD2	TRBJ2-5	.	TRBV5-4	TGTGCCAGCAGCTTGGTAGTAGCGGGTAAAGAGACCCAGTACTTC	CASSLVVAGKETQYF
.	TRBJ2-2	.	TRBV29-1	TGCAGCGTTGAAAGCGGGACATACGACACCGGGGAGCTGTTTTTT	CSVESGTYDTGELFF
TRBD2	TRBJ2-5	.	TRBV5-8	TGTGCCAGCAGCTTGGGGGGACTAGCGGGGGAGACCCAGTACTTC	CASSLGGLAGETQYF
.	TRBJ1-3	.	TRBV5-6	TGTGCCAGCAGCTTGTTTGCGGGCCGGGGCTCTGGAAACACCATATATTTT	CASSLFAGRGSGNTIYF
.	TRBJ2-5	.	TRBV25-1	TGTGCCAGCAGTGAATTACAGGCCCAGGAGACCCAGTACTTC	CASSELQAQETQYF
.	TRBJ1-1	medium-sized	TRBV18	TGTGCCAGCTCATTACAGAGGAACACTGAAGCTTTCTTT	CASSLQRNTEAFF
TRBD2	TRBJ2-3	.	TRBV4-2	TGTGCCAGCAGCAAACAAGCGGGGCAGGAGGATACGCAGTATTTT	CASSKQAGQEDTQYF